The subject of this entry is one T cell receptor beta chain. The antigen it recognizes is unknown. Nothing much larger sits one base from this clone, and base qualities are not available. The High Capacity cDNA Reverse Transcription Kit was used to reverse transcribe all of the isolated RNA, meaning that expressed TCRB transcripts were what got sequenced. Naive, central memory and regulatory T cell samples underwent deep immunoSEQ sequencing, averaging around 3.7 million total reads per sample. Sorted cells were lysed in RLT buffer and RNA was extracted with DNase-treated RNeasy Micro or Mini kits, depending on cell number. To prevent cross-contamination, every cell subset was processed on its own, while patient and healthy donor samples were processed together. The immunoSEQ multiplex PCR was used to amplify TCRB sequences from cDNA, generating 87-bp fragments that spanned the CDR3 region. The amplicons were sequenced using the Illumina HiSeq platform. Regarding the original processing steps: Synthetic template baselines were used to correct PCR bias computationally, reads within Hamming distance 2 were collapsed together, and singletons that could not be merged were discarded. Reads were aligned against IMGT so that V, D and J genes, CDR3 length and insertions or deletions at six rearrangement sites could be assigned. Within each subset, clonotype counts were normalized to sorted cell number, and only after that were true diversity and Gini coefficients computed with the tcR R package. The overlap coefficient, calculated on TCRB nucleotide sequences, was used to measure repertoire sharing. Not all clones reach the TCRdb copy of this immuneACCESS table, which keeps in-frame sequences only. Checked studies attribute under half of the gap to unresolved V genes and leave the rest unexplained. V, J and clone size derive from that table, while D and trimming were established from the DNA sequence. Across this sample there are some 370,000 clones, with over 9% seen only once. The ten top clones hold around 0.66% of the sample.

The data were obtained in a study of beta chain features in type 1 diabetes (dated by TCRdb to 2017 to 2018). Some background on the complete study: Mean age, gender distribution, total cell number and subset yield were not different between patients and healthy donors. Across all samples, approximately 98,000,000 sorted cells were examined, and cell number per subset correlated strongly with RNA yield. In the study, recently diagnosed type 1 diabetes patients and matched healthy donors were compared on the TCRB repertoires of their sorted circulating CD4+ T cell subsets. Whereas all 30 or so donors provided naive and central memory subsets, regulatory and stem cell-like memory subsets were isolated from just 8 patients and roughly eight healthy donors.

As encoded in the germline V gene, CDR1 is KGHSH while CDR2 is LQKENI. CDR3 length: 14 amino acids, cysteine to phenylalanine. Left in the record is the CDR3 DNA by itself, 42 bases read in frame from the first base. V is pruned by 6 bases and J by 4 bases, leaving 8 bases of the junction without a gene match. A single peripheral blood draw of approximately 100 mL on average was collected from each donor into heparinised tubes. A BD FACSAria II and a panel including CD45RO, CCR7, CD25, CD127, CD95 and CD27 were used to sort naive, central memory, regulatory and stem cell-like memory CD4+ T cells. All sorted populations exceeded 95% purity. PBMCs were isolated right away by Lymphoprep density gradient centrifugation and were stained directly, without culture. So that batch effects would be minimized, each experiment stained and sorted samples in pairs, pairing one healthy donor with one patient. The paper as a whole reports these results and caveats: Patients with type 1 diabetes made fewer insertions and deleted more nucleotides at VDJ recombination sites, implying thymic rearrangement abnormalities. PCR may preferentially amplify shorter templates, but because patient and control samples were amplified and corrected together, any resulting skew would affect both groups equally. Naive, central memory and regulatory TCRB repertoires appeared more similar among patients than among healthy donors. Only small numbers of individuals were included in the HLA sub-analyses, which left unresolved whether HLA type had any influence on TCRB rearrangement. Because cDNA was sequenced instead of genomic DNA, activated cells with high expression could be over-represented, although the groups did not differ in activation or CD3 levels. A moderate but significant shortening of TCRB CDR3 length was observed in type 1 diabetes patients in all four CD4+ subsets.

Recombination linked TRBV18 to TRBJ2-7, and 8 junctional nucleotides match TRBD2. The sequence derives from a young man with type 1 diabetes. Sequenced sample: central memory CD4+ T cells from blood. The nucleotide sequence reads TGTGCCAGCTCCCCCGGGGGGGCTAATTACGAGCAGTACTTC. The resulting protein is CASSPGGANYEQYF.